This T cell receptor (beta chain) was found in a study of T cell changes during pregnancy in multiple sclerosis. V was pared by 3 bases and J by 8 bases, with 10 bases between. CDR3 length equals 13 residues. Germline loops: CDR1 SGHTA, CDR2 FQGNSA. Data came from immunoSEQ multiplex PCR; TCRdb stores just in-frame clones and leaves some out. The table lists 50,000 or so clones, roughly 92% of them singletons, with roughly 0.71% in the top ten. The TCR originated in a female donor with multiple sclerosis, enrolled in a pregnancy study. The chain employs TRBV7-2 and TRBJ1-4; no clear D. Sequenced material: CD4+ T cells from peripheral blood mononuclear cells, taken in the third trimester of pregnancy. CDR3 nucleotides: TGTGCCAGCAGCTTGATCAGAGGAGAAAAACTGTTTTTT. It translates to CASSLIRGEKLFF. The full variable domain, with the rest looked up from reference TRBV7-2 and TRBJ1-4, is GAGVSQSPSNKVTEKGKDVELRCDPISGHTALYWYRQSLGQGLEFLIYFQGNSAPDKSGLPSDRFSAERTGGSVSTLTIQRTQQEDSAVYLCASSLIRGEKLFFGSGTQLSVL.